This T cell receptor beta chain appears in the sequencing data of a study of regulatory T cells in long-lasting Graves disease. Noted time point: newly diagnosed GD, antithyroid drugs for less than 3 months. Following extraction of RNA from PBMCs, that RNA was used to make the TCR library. In this sample, this clonotype turned up many times. Its cognate antigen is unknown. Germline assignment: CDR1 MNHNS and CDR2 SASEGT. Trimming left V 4 bases short and J 9 bases short, with 13 bases between. CDR3 size: 13 residues. Study-wide points: Analyses excluded thyroid tissue, covering peripheral blood alone. TRBV28, TRBJ1-2 and TRBJ2-5 emerged as the favored segments in persistent disease.

Combining iRepertoire HTBI primers with Arm-PCR of CDR3 regions, the authors built TCR beta libraries. MiXCR, run by TCRdb on the multiplex PCR reads, gives a single entry per CDR3 protein. This sample has more than 350,000 distinct CDR3 sequences, with 15% found just once. These same records also appear under a second study, on T cells in Graves' hyperthyroidism and ophthalmopathy. Turning to that study: Diagnostic assessment was based on clinical symptoms, serum thyroxine and TRAb, thyroid ultrasound and orbital computed tomography. Carried out on the TCR CDR3, a first-round RT-PCR used the HTBI primer set.

This clonotype originated in a woman in her 30s with Graves disease. This chain uses TRBV6-1 with TRBJ2-1, with D perhaps TRBD2 (6 bases). The specimen was peripheral blood mononuclear cells (PBMCs), collected at new diagnosis, from a patient treated with antithyroid drugs. The CDR3 is CASSGSRAGEQFF. For the CDR3, the DNA is TGTGCCAGCAGTGGGTCTAGAGCGGGTGAGCAGTTCTTC.